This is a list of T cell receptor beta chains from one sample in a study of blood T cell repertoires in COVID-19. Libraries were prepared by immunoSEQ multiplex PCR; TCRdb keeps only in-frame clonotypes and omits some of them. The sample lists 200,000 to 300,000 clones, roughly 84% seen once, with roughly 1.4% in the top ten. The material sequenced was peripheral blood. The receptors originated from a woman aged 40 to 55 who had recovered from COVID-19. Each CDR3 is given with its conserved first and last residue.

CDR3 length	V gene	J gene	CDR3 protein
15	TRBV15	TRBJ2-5	CATSRGSTGEETQYF
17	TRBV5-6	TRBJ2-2	CASSLSPGQGLVGELFF
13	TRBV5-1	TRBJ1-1	CASGGTANTEAFF
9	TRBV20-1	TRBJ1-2	CSASSGYTF
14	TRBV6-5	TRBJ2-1	CASTQGGTYNEQFF
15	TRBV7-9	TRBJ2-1	CASSPPGQGSNEQFF
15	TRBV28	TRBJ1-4	CASKGWTGRNEKLFF
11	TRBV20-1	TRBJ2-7	CSAEGFYEQYF
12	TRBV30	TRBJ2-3	CAWRYSFGTQYF
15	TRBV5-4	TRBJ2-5	CASSETSGGKVTQYF
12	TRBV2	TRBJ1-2	CASRDRGHGYTF
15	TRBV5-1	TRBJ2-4	CASSSSGTGENIQYF
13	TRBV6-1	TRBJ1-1	CASSEARGVRAFF
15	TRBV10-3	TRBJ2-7	CAISGRAGGQSEQYF
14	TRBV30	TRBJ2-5	CAWRARGFQETQYF
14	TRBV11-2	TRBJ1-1	CATKPQGADTEAFF
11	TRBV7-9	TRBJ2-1	CASSQTGFRFF
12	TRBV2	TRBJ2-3	CASGLYTDTQYF
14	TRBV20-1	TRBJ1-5	CSASYRGSNQPQHF
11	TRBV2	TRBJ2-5	CASGLGETQYF